This record concerns one T cell receptor (beta chain) sequence. This specimen belongs to a study of blood T cell repertoires in COVID-19. Study summary: Sites in the United States, Italy and Spain provided acute and convalescent COVID-19 samples. The cDNA or gDNA used as material had been derived from T cells, B-cell-depleted T cells, or PBMCs.

Trimming left V 8 bases short and J 0 bases short, with 14 bases between. The germline V gene has CDR1 MNHEY and CDR2 SVGAGI. The CDR3 has 15 residues. Original processing methods: The authors estimated nucleated cell counts from reference gene primer amplification. Using immunoSEQ multiplex PCR, the repertoire was profiled, and TCRdb retains in-frame clones only, with some absent. The V and J calls and clone size were taken over from that table, and D and trimming were inferred from the DNA. The table has around 42,000 clones, roughly 80% seen once; the top ten hold about 2.6%. The sequenced material came from peripheral blood. V gene TRBV6-5 combines with J gene TRBJ2-1, with D possibly TRBD1 on 6 matching bases. This sequence was found in a woman aged 60-70 years with acute or convalescent COVID-19. This CDR3 reads CASRRGRSSYNEQFF. CDR3 sequence (DNA): TGTGCCAGCCGCAGGGGAAGGAGCTCCTACAATGAGCAGTTCTTC.